This T cell receptor (beta chain) was found in a study of early T cells in non-severe SARS-CoV-2 infection. On the study more broadly: Bulk RNA isolated from unsorted whole blood underwent sequencing; chains were not paired.

In the library, individual cDNA molecules carried attached unique molecular identifiers. TCRdb recomputed calls from the 5' RACE reads with MiXCR, one row per CDR3 protein. Found here are about 77,000 distinct CDR3 sequences, 10% to 15% of them singletons; the top ten hold roughly 15%. Germline assignment: CDR1 SGHTA and CDR2 FQGNSA. Trimming shortened V by 0 bases and J by 0 bases, and 9 bases separated the two germline ends. The CDR3 has 15 residues. This clonotype was counted a few times. This sequence was found in an adult who was a healthcare worker with PCR-confirmed SARS-CoV-2 infection or an uninfected control (not recorded which). The donor label of this sample is uncertain. Here the sequenced sample was whole blood, taken at baseline. J is TRBJ2-7 and V is TRBV7-2; D is possibly TRBD2 (6 bases). As DNA, the CDR3 is TGTGCCAGCAGCTTAGCGATAGCGGTCTCCTACGAGCAGTACTTC. It specifies CASSLAIAVSYEQYF.